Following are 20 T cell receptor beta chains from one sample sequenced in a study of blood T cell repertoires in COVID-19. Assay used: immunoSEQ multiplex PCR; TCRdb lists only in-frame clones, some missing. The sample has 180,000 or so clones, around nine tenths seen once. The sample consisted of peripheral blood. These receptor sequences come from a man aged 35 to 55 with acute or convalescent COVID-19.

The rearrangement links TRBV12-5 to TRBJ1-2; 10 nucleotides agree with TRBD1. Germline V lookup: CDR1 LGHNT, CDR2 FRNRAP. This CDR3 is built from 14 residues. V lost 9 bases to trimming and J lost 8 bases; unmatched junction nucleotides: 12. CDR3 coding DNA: TGTGCTAGCGCCTTTCATGACAGGGGGCTAGGCTACACCTTC. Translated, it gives CASAFHDRGLGYTF.

This chain's CDR3 is CASSGQVLYQPQHF. In DNA, the CDR3 is TGTGCCAGCAGTGGACAGGTTTTATATCAGCCCCAGCATTTT. V gene TRBV2 combines with J gene TRBJ1-5; tentative D call: TRBD1 (6 bases). The CDR3 totals 14 residues. The V end was cut by 4 bases, the J end by 5 bases, with 12 bases between. Germline CDR1 is SNHLY and CDR2 is FYNNEI.

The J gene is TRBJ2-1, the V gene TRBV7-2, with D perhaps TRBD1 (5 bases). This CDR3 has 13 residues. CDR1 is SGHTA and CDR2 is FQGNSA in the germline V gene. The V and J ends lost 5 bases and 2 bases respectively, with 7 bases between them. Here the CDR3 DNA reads TGTGCCAGCAGCCTGGACACCTACAATGAGCAGTTCTTC. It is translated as CASSLDTYNEQFF.

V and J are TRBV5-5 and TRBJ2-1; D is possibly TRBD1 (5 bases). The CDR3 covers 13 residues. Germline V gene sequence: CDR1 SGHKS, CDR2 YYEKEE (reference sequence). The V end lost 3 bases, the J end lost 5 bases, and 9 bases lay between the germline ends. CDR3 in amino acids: CASSWSGNNEQFF. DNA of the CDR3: TGTGCCAGCAGCTGGTCAGGGAACAATGAGCAGTTCTTC. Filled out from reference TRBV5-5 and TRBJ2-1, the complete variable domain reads DAGVTQSPTHLIKTRGQQVTLRCSPISGHKSVSWYQQVLGQGPQFIFQYYEKEERGRGNFPDRFSARQFPNYSSELNVNALLLGDSALYLCASSWSGNNEQFFGPGTRLTVL.

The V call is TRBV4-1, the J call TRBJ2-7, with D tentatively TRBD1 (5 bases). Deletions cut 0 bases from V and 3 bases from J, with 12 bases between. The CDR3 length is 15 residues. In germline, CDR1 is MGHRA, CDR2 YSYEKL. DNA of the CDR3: TGCGCCAGCAGCCAAGATGGCGCAGGGTTCTACGAGCAGTACTTC. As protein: CASSQDGAGFYEQYF.

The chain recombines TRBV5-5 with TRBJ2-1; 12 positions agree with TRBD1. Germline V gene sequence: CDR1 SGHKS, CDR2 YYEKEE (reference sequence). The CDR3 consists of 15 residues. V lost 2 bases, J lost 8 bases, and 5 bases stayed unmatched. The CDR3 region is CASSFGTGGRDEQFF. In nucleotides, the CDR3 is TGTGCCAGCAGCTTCGGGACAGGGGGCAGGGATGAGCAGTTCTTC.

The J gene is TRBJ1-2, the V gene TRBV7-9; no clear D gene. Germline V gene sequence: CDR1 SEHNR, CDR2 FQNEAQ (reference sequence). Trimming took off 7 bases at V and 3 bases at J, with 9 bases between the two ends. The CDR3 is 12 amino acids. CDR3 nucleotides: TGTGCCAGCATCGGGGTCGACTATGGCTACACCTTC. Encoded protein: CASIGVDYGYTF.

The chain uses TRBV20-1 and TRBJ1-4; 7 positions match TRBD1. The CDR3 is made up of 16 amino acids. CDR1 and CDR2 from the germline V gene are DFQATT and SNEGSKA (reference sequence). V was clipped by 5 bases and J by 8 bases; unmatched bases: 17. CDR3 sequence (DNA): TGCAGTGCTGGTGTAAGCGTAGACAGGGTGTGCGAAAAACTGTTTTTT. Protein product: CSAGVSVDRVCEKLFF.

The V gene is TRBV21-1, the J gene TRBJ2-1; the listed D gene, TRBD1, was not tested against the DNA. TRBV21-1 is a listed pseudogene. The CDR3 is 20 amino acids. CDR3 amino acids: CASSKIRSPGQGCPYNEQFF. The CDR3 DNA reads TGTGCCAGCAGCAAAATCCGGTCCCCGGGACAGGGATGCCCCTACAATGAGCAGTTCTTC.

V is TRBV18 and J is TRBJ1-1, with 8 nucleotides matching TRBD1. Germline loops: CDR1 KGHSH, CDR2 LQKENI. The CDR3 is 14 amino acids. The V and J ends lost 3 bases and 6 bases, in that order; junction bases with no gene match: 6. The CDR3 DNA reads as TGTGCCAGCTCACCCATACAGGGGGGCGCTGAAGCTTTCTTT. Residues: CASSPIQGGAEAFF.

The CDR3 DNA reads TGTGCCAGCAGTGCCGCCGGGGGAGAAACAGATACGCAGTATTTT. It yields the protein CASSAAGGETDTQYF. This chain links TRBV28 with TRBJ2-3; TRBD2 is a possible D gene (6 bases). With 5 bases removed from V and 3 bases from J, the gap between germline ends came to 15 bases. The CDR3 loop spans 15 amino acids. Germline V gene data show CDR1 as MDHEN and CDR2 as SYDVKM.

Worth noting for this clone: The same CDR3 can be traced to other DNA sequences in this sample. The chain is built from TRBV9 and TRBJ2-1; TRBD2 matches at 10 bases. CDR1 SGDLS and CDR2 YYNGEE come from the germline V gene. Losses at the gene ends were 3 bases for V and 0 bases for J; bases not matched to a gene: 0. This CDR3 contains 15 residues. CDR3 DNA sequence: TGTGCCAGCAGCGCTAGCGGGAGCTCCTACAATGAGCAGTTCTTC. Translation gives CASSASGSSYNEQFF. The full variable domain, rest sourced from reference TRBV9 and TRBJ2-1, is DSGVTQTPKHLITATGQRVTLRCSPRSGDLSVYWYQQSLDQGLQFLIQYYNGEERAKGNILERFSAQQFPDLHSELNLSSLELGDSALYFCASSASGSSYNEQFFGPGTRLTVL.

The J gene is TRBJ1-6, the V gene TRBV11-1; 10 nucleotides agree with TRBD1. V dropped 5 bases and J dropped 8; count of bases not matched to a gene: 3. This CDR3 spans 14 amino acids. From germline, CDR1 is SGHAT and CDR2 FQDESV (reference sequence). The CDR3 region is CASSPGQGDSPLHF. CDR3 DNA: TGTGCCAGCAGCCCAGGACAGGGGGATTCACCCCTCCACTTT.

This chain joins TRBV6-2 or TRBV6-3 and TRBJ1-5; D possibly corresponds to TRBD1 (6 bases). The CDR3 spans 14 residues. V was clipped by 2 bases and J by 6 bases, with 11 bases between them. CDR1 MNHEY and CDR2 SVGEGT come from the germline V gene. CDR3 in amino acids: CASSYDRRGQPQHF. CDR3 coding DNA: TGTGCCAGCAGTTACGACAGGAGAGGTCAGCCCCAGCATTTT.

The CDR3: CASSLPMPGQTIGGYTF. CDR3 nucleotides: TGTGCCAGCAGTCTGCCGATGCCGGGACAGACAATAGGTGGCTACACCTTC. The gene calls are TRBV28 and TRBJ1-2; 7 nucleotides agree with TRBD1. Per the germline V gene, CDR1 is MDHEN and CDR2 is SYDVKM. Trimming removed 5 bases from V and 7 bases from J; junction bases left unmatched: 19. The CDR3 extends over 17 amino acids.

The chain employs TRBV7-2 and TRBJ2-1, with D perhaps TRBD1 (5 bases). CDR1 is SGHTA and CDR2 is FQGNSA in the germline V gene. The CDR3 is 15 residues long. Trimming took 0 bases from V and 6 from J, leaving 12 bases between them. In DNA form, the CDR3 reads TGTGCCAGCAGCTTAGCAGGGGTGACCGTCAATGAGCAGTTCTTC. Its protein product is CASSLAGVTVNEQFF. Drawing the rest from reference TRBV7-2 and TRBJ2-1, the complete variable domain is GAGVSQSPSNKVTEKGKDVELRCDPISGHTALYWYRQSLGQGLEFLIYFQGNSAPDKSGLPSDRFSAERTGGSVSTLTIQRTQQEDSAVYLCASSLAGVTVNEQFFGPGTRLTVL.

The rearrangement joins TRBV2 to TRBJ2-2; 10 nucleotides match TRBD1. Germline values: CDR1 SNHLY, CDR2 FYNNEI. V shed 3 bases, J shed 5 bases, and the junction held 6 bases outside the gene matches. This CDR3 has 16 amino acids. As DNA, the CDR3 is TGTGCCAGCAGTGAGTTGAGGACAGGGGGGACCGGGGAGCTGTTTTTT. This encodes CASSELRTGGTGELFF.

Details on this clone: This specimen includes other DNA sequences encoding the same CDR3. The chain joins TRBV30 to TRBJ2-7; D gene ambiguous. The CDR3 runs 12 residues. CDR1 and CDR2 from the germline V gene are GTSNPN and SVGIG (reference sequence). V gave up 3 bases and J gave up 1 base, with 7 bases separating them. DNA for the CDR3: TGTGCCTGGAGCGGCGGTTCCTACGAGCAGTACTTC. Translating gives CAWSGGSYEQYF. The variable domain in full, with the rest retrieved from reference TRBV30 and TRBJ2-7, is SQTIHQWPATLVQPVGSPLSLECTVEGTSNPNLYWYRQAAGRGLQLLFYSVGIGQISSEVPQNLSASRPQDRQFILSSKKLLLSDSGFYLCAWSGGSYEQYFGPGTRLTVT.

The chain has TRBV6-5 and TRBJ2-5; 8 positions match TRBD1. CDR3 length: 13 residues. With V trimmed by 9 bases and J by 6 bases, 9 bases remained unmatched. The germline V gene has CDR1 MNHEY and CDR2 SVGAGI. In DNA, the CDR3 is TGTGCCAGTGGGGACAGGAGTCAAAAGACCCAGTACTTC. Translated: CASGDRSQKTQYF.

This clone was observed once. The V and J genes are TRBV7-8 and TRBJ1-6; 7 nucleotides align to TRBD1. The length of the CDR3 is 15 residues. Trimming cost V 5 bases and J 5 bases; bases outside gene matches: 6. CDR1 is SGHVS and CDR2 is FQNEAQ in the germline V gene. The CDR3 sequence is CASSRQGTDNSPLHF. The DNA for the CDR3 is TGTGCCAGCAGCCGACAGGGAACGGATAATTCACCCCTCCACTTT.